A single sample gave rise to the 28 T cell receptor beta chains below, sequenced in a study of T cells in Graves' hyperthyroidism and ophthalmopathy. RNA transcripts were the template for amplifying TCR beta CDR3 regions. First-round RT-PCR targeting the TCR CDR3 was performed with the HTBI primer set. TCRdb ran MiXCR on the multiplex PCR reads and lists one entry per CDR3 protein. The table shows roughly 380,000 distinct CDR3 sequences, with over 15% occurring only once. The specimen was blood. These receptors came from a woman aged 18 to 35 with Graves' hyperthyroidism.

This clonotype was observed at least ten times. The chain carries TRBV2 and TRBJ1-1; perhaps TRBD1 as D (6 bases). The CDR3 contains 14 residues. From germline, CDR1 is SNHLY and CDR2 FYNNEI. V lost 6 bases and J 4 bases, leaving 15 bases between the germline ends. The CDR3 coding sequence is TGTGCCAGCAGGGGGGCGCAGACCGGCACTGAAGCTTTCTTT. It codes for CASRGAQTGTEAFF.

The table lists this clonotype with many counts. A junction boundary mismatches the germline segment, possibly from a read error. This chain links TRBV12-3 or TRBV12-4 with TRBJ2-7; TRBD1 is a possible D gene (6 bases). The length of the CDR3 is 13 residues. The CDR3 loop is CASSLRGGHERYF. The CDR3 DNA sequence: TGTGCCAGCAGTCTCAGGGGCGGCCACGAGCGGTACTTC.

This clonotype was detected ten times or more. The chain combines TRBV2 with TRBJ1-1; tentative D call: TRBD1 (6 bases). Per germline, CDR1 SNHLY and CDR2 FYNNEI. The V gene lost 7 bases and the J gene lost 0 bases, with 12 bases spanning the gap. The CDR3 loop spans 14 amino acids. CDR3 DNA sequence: TGTGCCAGCACCTCAGACAGGTTGAACACTGAAGCTTTCTTT. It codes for CASTSDRLNTEAFF.

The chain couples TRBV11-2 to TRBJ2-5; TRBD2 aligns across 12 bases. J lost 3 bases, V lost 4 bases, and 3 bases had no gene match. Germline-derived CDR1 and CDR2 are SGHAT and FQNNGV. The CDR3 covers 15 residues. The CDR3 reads CASSSWTSGEETQYF. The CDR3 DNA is TGTGCCAGCAGCTCTTGGACTAGCGGGGAAGAGACCCAGTACTTC.

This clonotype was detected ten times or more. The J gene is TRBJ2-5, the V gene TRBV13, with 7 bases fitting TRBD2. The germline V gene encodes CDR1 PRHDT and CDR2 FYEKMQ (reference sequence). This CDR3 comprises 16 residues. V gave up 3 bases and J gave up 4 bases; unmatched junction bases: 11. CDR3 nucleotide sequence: TGTGCCAGCAGCTTCCCCCTAGCGGTTGGGCCAGAGACCCAGTACTTC. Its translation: CASSFPLAVGPETQYF.

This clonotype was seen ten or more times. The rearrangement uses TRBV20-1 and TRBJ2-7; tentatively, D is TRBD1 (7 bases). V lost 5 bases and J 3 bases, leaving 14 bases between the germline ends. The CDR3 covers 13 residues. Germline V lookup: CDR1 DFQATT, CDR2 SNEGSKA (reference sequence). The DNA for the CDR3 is TGCAGTGCTGGCGGGACAGCCGACTACGAGCAGTACTTC. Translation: CSAGGTADYEQYF.

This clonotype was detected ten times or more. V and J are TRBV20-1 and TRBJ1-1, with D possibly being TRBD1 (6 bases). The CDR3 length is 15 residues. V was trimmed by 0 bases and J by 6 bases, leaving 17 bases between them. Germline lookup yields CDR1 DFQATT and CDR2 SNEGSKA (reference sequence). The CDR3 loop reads CSARDLVRGAAEAFF. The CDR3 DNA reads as TGCAGTGCTAGAGATCTGGTGCGGGGGGCGGCTGAAGCTTTCTTT.

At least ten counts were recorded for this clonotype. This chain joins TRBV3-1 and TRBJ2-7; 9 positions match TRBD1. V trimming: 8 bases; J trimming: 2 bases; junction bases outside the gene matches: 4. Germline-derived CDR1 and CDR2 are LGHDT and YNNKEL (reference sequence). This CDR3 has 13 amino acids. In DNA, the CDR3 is TGTGCCAGCCTCGACAGGGGGACCTACGAGCAGTACTTC. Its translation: CASLDRGTYEQYF.

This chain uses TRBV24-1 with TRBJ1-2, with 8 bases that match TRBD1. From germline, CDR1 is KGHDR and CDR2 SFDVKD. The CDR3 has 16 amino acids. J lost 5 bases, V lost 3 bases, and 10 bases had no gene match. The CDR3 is CATSDAGTGFEYGYTF. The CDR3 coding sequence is TGTGCCACCAGTGATGCCGGGACAGGATTTGAATATGGCTACACCTTC.

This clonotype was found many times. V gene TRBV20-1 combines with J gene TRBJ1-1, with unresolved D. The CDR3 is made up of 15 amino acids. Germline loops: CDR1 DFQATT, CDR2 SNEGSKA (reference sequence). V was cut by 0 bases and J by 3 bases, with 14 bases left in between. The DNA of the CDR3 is TGCAGTGCTAGAGATCTGACAAGGGCGGACACTGAAGCTTTCTTT. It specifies CSARDLTRADTEAFF.

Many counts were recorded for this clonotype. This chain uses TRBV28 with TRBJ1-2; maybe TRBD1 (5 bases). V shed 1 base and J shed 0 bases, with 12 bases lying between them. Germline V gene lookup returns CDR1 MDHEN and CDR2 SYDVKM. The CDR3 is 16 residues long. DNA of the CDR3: TGTGCCAGCAGTTTATTGCAGGGTGGACCTAACTATGGCTACACCTTC. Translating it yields CASSLLQGGPNYGYTF.

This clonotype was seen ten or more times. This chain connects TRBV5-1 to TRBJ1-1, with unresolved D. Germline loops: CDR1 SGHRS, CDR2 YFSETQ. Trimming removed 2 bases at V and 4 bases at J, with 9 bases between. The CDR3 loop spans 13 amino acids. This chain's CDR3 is CASSFGDTTEAFF. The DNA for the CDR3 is TGCGCCAGCAGCTTTGGGGATACCACTGAAGCTTTCTTT.

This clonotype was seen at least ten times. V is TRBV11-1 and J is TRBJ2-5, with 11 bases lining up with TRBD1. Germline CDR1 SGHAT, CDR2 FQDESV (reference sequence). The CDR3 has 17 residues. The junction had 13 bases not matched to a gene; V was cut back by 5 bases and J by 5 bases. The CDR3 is CASSREYRTGGGETQYF. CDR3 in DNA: TGTGCCAGCAGCCGTGAATACCGGACAGGGGGCGGGGAGACCCAGTACTTC.

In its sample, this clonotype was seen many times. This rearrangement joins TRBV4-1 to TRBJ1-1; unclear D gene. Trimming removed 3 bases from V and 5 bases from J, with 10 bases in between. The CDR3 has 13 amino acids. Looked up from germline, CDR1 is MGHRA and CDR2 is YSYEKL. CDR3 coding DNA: TGCGCCAGCAGCCATCTGGGTCTTACTGAAGCTTTCTTT. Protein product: CASSHLGLTEAFF.

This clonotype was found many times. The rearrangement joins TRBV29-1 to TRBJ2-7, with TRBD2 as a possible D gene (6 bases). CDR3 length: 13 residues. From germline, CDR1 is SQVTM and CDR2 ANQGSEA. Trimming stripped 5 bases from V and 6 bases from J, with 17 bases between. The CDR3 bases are TGCAGCGTTCGGTATGGGGGGTCGGGCGAGCAGTACTTC. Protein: CSVRYGGSGEQYF.

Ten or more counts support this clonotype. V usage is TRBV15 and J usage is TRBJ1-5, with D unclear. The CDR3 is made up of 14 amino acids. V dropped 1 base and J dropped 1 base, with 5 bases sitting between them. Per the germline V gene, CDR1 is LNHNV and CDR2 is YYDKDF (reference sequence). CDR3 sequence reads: CATSRVQSNQPQHF. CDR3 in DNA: TGTGCCACCAGCAGAGTTCAGAGCAATCAGCCCCAGCATTTT.

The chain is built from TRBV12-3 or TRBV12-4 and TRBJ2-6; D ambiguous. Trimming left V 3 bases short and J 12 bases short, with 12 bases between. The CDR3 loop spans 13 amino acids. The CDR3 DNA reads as TGTGCCAGCAGTTTCTCTGGGGTCATCGTCCTGACTTTC. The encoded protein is CASSFSGVIVLTF.

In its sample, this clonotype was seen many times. The CDR3 DNA is TGCAGTGCTAGAGTCCGGGTAGCCTACGAGCAGTACTTC. This gives the protein CSARVRVAYEQYF. The chain employs TRBV20-1 and TRBJ2-7; D call uncertain. Germline V gives CDR1 DFQATT, CDR2 SNEGSKA (reference sequence). The germline V and J ends were trimmed by 1 base and 2 bases, with 9 bases remaining between them. The CDR3 contains 13 residues.

The CDR3 DNA follows: TGTGCCAGCAGTCCGGACTACGACTACGAGCAGTACTTC. Translating it yields CASSPDYDYEQYF. The V gene is TRBV6-1, the J gene TRBJ2-7; a weak D match, TRBD2 (6 bases). V was trimmed by 5 bases and J by 3 bases, leaving 11 bases between them. The germline CDR1 and CDR2 sequences are MNHNS and SASEGT. The CDR3 loop spans 13 amino acids.

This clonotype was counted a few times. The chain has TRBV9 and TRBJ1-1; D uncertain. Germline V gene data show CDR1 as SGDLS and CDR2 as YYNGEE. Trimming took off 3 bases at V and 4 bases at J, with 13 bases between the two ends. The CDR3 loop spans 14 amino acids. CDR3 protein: CASSEDGMGTEAFF. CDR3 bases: TGTGCCAGCAGCGAAGACGGGATGGGCACTGAAGCTTTCTTT.

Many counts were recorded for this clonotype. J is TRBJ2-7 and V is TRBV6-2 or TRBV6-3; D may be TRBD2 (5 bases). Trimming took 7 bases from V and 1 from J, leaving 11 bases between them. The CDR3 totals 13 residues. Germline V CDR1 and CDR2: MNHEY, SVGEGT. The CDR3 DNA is TGTGCCAGCAAACTCGGAGGATCCTACGAGCAGTACTTC. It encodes CASKLGGSYEQYF.

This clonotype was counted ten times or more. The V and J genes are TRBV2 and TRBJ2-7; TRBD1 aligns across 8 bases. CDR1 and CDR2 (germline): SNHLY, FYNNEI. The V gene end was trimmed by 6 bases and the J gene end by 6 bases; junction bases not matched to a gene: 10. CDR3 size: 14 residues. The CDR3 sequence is CASSAQRQGSEQYF. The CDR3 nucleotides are TGTGCCAGCAGCGCCCAGCGACAGGGGTCCGAGCAGTACTTC.

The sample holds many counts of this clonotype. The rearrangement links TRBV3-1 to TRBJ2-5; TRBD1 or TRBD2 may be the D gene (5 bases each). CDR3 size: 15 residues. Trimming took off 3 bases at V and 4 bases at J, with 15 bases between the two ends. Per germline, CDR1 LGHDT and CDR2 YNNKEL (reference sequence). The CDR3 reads CASSQGGRAGETQYF. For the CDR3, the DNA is TGTGCCAGCAGCCAGGGTGGCAGGGCGGGAGAGACCCAGTACTTC.

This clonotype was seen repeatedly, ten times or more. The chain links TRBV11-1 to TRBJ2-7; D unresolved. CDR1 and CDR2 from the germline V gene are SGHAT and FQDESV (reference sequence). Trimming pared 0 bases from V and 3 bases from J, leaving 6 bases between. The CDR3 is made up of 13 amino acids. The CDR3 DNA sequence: TGTGCCAGCAGCTTAGCGGAAGGCTACGAGCAGTACTTC. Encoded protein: CASSLAEGYEQYF.

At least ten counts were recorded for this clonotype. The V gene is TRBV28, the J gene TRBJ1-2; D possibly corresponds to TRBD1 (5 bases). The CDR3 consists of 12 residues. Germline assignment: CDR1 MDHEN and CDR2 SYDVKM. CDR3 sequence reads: CALRQTNYGYTF. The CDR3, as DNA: TGTGCTTTGCGACAGACTAACTATGGCTACACCTTC.

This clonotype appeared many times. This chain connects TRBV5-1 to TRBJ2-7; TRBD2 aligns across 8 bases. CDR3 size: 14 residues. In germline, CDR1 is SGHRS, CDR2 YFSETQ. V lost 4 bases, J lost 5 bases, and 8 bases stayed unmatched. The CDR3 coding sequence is TGCGCCAGCAGCGTAGAGCGGGGGACCCACGAGCAGTACTTC. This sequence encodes CASSVERGTHEQYF.

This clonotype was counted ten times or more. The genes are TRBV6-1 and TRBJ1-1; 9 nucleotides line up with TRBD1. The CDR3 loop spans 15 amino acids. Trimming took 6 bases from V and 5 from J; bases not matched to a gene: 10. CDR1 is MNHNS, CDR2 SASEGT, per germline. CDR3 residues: CASRPQGAIRTEAFF. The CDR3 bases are TGTGCCAGCAGGCCACAGGGGGCAATTAGGACTGAAGCTTTCTTT.

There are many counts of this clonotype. CDR3 loop: CASRRQGADALGYTF. The CDR3 DNA reads as TGTGCCAGCAGACGACAGGGGGCGGACGCTTTGGGCTACACCTTC. This chain links TRBV6-1 with TRBJ1-2; TRBD1 matches 10 bases. From germline, CDR1 is MNHNS and CDR2 SASEGT. The CDR3 loop spans 15 amino acids. The junction had 12 bases not matched to a gene; V was cut back by 6 bases and J by 8 bases.